The present entry profiles one T cell receptor beta chain with its context. The table lists this clonotype with a few counts. This clone's antigen is unknown. No clone much larger than this one lies a single base away; base qualities are absent. Library method: 5' RACE. TCRdb records Illumina HiSeq 2500 as the sequencer. A second PCR of 7 to 11 cycles was performed with a sample-barcoded 5' primer and a J-beta primer mix. A template-switch 5' adaptor carrying 12 random nucleotides introduced a unique molecular identifier onto each TCR beta cDNA molecule. Each sample yielded at least 3 million CDR3-containing paired-end reads. The Mint cDNA synthesis kit, primed by a TRBC-specific oligonucleotide, was used to synthesize first-strand cDNA from all RNA. After uracil-DNA glycosylase treatment, a first 18-cycle PCR used universal primers M1SS and BC2_uni_R on all cDNA. The published analysis was carried out like this. For normalization, 1 million high-quality reads, each with a distinct molecular identifier, were randomly selected from each sample. Reads sharing molecular identifiers were discarded rather than binned into consensus sequences. MiTCR, with a Q25 quality threshold and the strictest error-elimination algorithm, was used for CDR3 identification, clonotype clustering and error correction. A nonparametric unseen species model with Euler transformation was used to estimate lower-bound total TCR beta diversity. TCRdb applied fastp at Q25 and MiXCR to the public reads, then kept only in-frame beta chains. Identical CDR3 protein sequences are pooled into one entry, listed with their most common genes and DNA. TCRdb, not the original authors, processed these V and J calls. The sample contains about 1.6 million distinct CDR3 sequences, around 36% of them found a single time. Over 9% of the sample goes to the ten largest clones.

Systemically healthy Caucasian individuals from Russia, around 38 in total and aged roughly 6 to 95 years, were included as donors. Roughly 9 milliliters of peripheral blood were drawn from each donor into EDTA-treated Vacutainer tubes. Ficoll-Paque density-gradient centrifugation was used to isolate PBMCs, with at least 6.5 million obtained per sample. Trizol reagent was used to extract total RNA from the PBMCs, yielding at least 6 micrograms per sample. The percentages of naive CD45RAhigh/CD27high T cells were determined by flow cytometry on a PBMC aliquot from every donor. The data originate from a study of blood T cells in healthy people across ages (dated by TCRdb to between 2014 and 2016). About the study as a whole: In model experiments, template switching captured about one uniquely barcoded TCR beta cDNA molecule for every two T cells. To avoid experimental bias, donors of different ages were randomly spread across the sequencing lanes. Donors were grouped into four age groups: young (average roughly 17 years), middle-aged (39), aged (about 60) and long-lived (over 80). For two donors (one aged 18 to 29 and one aged 80 or older), the study analyzed two additional independent replicas of 1 million unique cDNA reads from the same blood draw. Age-related changes in TCR beta repertoire diversity were measured in the study by deep sequencing normalized with unique cDNA molecular identifiers. The investigation overall reported the following: Because profiling used bulk unsorted PBMCs, naive and antigen-experienced compartments could not be compared conclusively. There was a strong correlation between observed TCR beta diversity and the percentage of naive T cells measured by flow cytometry. Compared with the aged group, more naive CD4+ T cells, fewer expanded clones and increased TCR diversity were shown by the long-lived group, suggesting age selection. Estimates of total diversity based on one million sequenced T cells were regarded as lower bounds and as underestimates. Observed TCR beta diversity per million T cells fell roughly linearly with age, and a significant reduction was already apparent by age about 38. The CMV infection status of donors was not known, potentially confounding age-related changes in expanded clonotypes.

A distance of 16 bases separates the germline ends of V and J, which lose 5 bases and 5 bases respectively. Measured from the cysteine to the phenylalanine, the CDR3 is 15 residues long. Left in the record is the CDR3 DNA by itself, 45 bases read in frame from the first base. Reading the germline V gene gives CDR1 MDHEN and CDR2 SYDVKM. The sequencing sample was made of blood. Rearrangement joined TRBV28 to TRBJ2-1; the D call is possibly TRBD1 or TRBD2, each sharing 5 bases. The source is a woman in her twenties or thirties in good health. The nucleotide sequence reads TGTGCCAGCAGTACCCACTGGGGGTCGCACAATGAGCAGTTCTTC. Protein translation: CASSTHWGSHNEQFF.